Following are 19 T cell receptor beta chains from one sample sequenced in a study of shared T cell receptors in the human thymus. TCRdb's table, derived via immunoSEQ multiplex PCR, lists solely in-frame clones and lacks some. Of 630,000 or so clones in the sample, 70% to 90% were seen once. These data were also filed under a second study, of human thymus T cells.

Specimen: thymocytes. These receptors originate from a boy younger than two with a congenital heart defect.

V is TRBV27 and J is TRBJ2-7; TRBD2 matches at 9 bases. This CDR3 has 16 residues. Germline values: CDR1 MNHEY, CDR2 SMNVEV (reference sequence). The trim removed 6 bases at V and 2 bases at J, leaving 11 bases unmatched. In nucleotides, the CDR3 is TGTGCCAGCAGCCCTGGTGTTCTAGCGGGAACCTACGAGCAGTACTTC. Translation gives CASSPGVLAGTYEQYF.

The rearrangement links TRBV15 to TRBJ2-7; 12 nucleotides agree with TRBD2. Germline assignment: CDR1 LNHNV and CDR2 YYDKDF (reference sequence). The CDR3 loop spans 17 amino acids. Here the CDR3 DNA reads TGTCCTCCCCGAAGGGGACTAGCGGGTTACCCCCACTACGAGCAGTACTTC. Translating it yields CPPRRGLAGYPHYEQYF.

This clone was observed a few times. The chain's CDR3 is CASGDTTYEQYF. The CDR3 nucleotides are TGTGCCAGTGGTGACACAACCTACGAGCAGTACTTC. The chain uses TRBV14 and TRBJ2-7, with unresolved D. With 9 bases removed from V and 2 bases from J, the gap between germline ends came to 11 bases. The CDR3 length is 12 residues. The germline V gene has CDR1 SGHDN and CDR2 FVKESK.

This chain connects TRBV5-1 to TRBJ2-3, with D perhaps TRBD2 (5 bases). With 1 base removed from V and 5 bases from J, the gap between germline ends came to 11 bases. Per germline, CDR1 SGHRS and CDR2 YFSETQ. This CDR3 is 14 amino acids long. The DNA of the CDR3 is TGCGCCAGCAGCTTGCGACTATCTGGAGATACGCAGTATTTT. Amino acids: CASSLRLSGDTQYF.

This chain connects TRBV28 to TRBJ2-1; tentatively, D is TRBD1 (5 bases). Trimming left V 5 bases short and J 3 bases short, with 11 bases between. The germline V gene has CDR1 MDHEN and CDR2 SYDVKM. The CDR3 is made up of 14 amino acids. CDR3 protein: CASSPQANYNEQFF. The CDR3 DNA sequence: TGTGCCAGCAGTCCACAGGCGAACTACAATGAGCAGTTCTTC.

This sequence joins TRBV7-2 and TRBJ2-7, with D possibly matching TRBD1 (6 bases). The germline V gene encodes CDR1 SGHTA and CDR2 FQGNSA. This CDR3 spans 14 amino acids. The V and J ends lost 4 bases and 3 bases respectively, with 13 bases between them. CDR3 sequence: CASSSGTRNYEQYF. In DNA, the CDR3 is TGTGCCAGCAGCTCCGGGACACGTAACTACGAGCAGTACTTC. Full variable domain (missing parts from reference TRBV7-2 and TRBJ2-7): GAGVSQSPSNKVTEKGKDVELRCDPISGHTALYWYRQSLGQGLEFLIYFQGNSAPDKSGLPSDRFSAERTGGSVSTLTIQRTQQEDSAVYLCASSSGTRNYEQYFGPGTRLTVT.

This clone has just one count. The chain uses TRBV11-2 and TRBJ2-7, with D hard to call. The V gene lost 1 base and the J gene lost 0 bases, with 13 bases spanning the gap. This CDR3 has 16 residues. The germline gives CDR1 SGHAT, CDR2 FQNNGV. The CDR3 reads CASSLVWSAHSYEQYF. The CDR3 DNA reads TGTGCCAGCAGCTTAGTTTGGTCAGCGCACTCCTACGAGCAGTACTTC.

This sequence joins TRBV2 and TRBJ2-3; 7 positions agree with TRBD2. Germline V gene sequence: CDR1 SNHLY, CDR2 FYNNEI. The ends lost 8 bases at V and 0 bases at J; junction bases unmatched: 8. The CDR3 is 15 amino acids. CDR3 nucleotides: TGTGCCAGCCGAAAAAGACTAGCTAGCACAGATACGCAGTATTTT. Its translation: CASRKRLASTDTQYF. Using reference TRBV2 and TRBJ2-3 for the parts outside the CDR3, the full variable domain is EPEVTQTPSHQVTQMGQEVILRCVPISNHLYFYWYRQILGQKVEFLVSFYNNEISEKSEIFDDQFSVERPDGSNFTLKIRSTKLEDSAMYFCASRKRLASTDTQYFGPGTRLTVL.

The chain joins TRBV14 to TRBJ2-5, with 8 positions matching TRBD1. The CDR3 spans 14 residues. Germline CDR1 SGHDN, CDR2 FVKESK. The ends lost 3 bases at V and 4 bases at J; junction bases unmatched: 4. DNA for the CDR3: TGTGCCAGCAGCCAGGGACAGGCCTTAGAGACCCAGTACTTC. It translates to CASSQGQALETQYF. The variable domain in full, completed from reference TRBV14 and TRBJ2-5, reads EAGVTQFPSHSVIEKGQTVTLRCDPISGHDNLYWYRRVMGKEIKFLLHFVKESKQDESGMPNNRFLAERTGGTYSTLKVQPAELEDSGVYFCASSQGQALETQYFGPGTRLLVL.

This chain joins TRBV4-3 and TRBJ2-7, with no clear D. V was cut by 2 bases and J by 2 bases, with 10 bases left in between. Germline lookup yields CDR1 LGHNA and CDR2 YSLEER. There are 14 residues in the CDR3. The CDR3 bases are TGCGCCAGCAGCCAACGTAGCAGACCCTACGAGCAGTACTTC. This gives the protein CASSQRSRPYEQYF.

The gene calls are TRBV9 and TRBJ1-2; the D gene is possibly TRBD1 (6 bases). Germline V gives CDR1 SGDLS, CDR2 YYNGEE. The CDR3 loop spans 14 amino acids. V was shortened by 3 bases and J by 8 bases, with 17 bases between the two germline ends. This CDR3 is CASSAYREFGGYTF. In DNA form, the CDR3 reads TGTGCCAGCAGCGCTTACAGGGAATTCGGCGGCTACACCTTC.

The chain has TRBV9 and TRBJ1-2; 11 bases are a match to TRBD1. Trimming took 3 bases from V and 6 from J; bases not matched to a gene: 7. The CDR3 has 15 residues. Per the germline V gene, CDR1 is SGDLS and CDR2 is YYNGEE. The CDR3 nucleotides read TGTGCCAGCAGCGGAGTAGGACAGGGGGCGCATGGCTACACCTTC. Its translation is CASSGVGQGAHGYTF.

CDR3 DNA sequence: TGTGCCAGCAGCCAGGGAGGGCCAGATACGCAGTATTTT. It translates to CASSQGGPDTQYF. The chain combines TRBV9 with TRBJ2-3; 7 nucleotides agree with TRBD2. Trimming removed 4 bases from V and 4 bases from J; junction bases left unmatched: 3. CDR1 is SGDLS and CDR2 is YYNGEE in the germline V gene. The CDR3 runs 13 residues.

V usage is TRBV11-2 and J usage is TRBJ1-2, with TRBD1 as a possible D gene (5 bases). The CDR3 extends over 15 amino acids. Trimming left V 2 bases short and J 2 bases short, with 12 bases between. The germline V gene encodes CDR1 SGHAT and CDR2 FQNNGV. The CDR3 spells CASSLLGGPNYGYTF. The CDR3 region has the DNA TGTGCCAGCAGCTTATTGGGGGGACCCAACTATGGCTACACCTTC.

Remarks on this clone: The same CDR3 also results from other DNA sequences found in this sample. The chain employs TRBV30 and TRBJ1-1; 7 nucleotides line up with TRBD1. CDR1 is GTSNPN and CDR2 is SVGIG in the germline V gene (reference sequence). The ends lost 5 bases at V and 0 bases at J; junction bases unmatched: 12. This CDR3 is built from 16 residues. This CDR3 is CAWDAPGQKVNTEAFF. For the CDR3, the DNA is TGTGCCTGGGATGCGCCGGGACAGAAAGTGAACACTGAAGCTTTCTTT. The entire variable domain, with the rest obtained from reference TRBV30 and TRBJ1-1, is as follows: SQTIHQWPATLVQPVGSPLSLECTVEGTSNPNLYWYRQAAGRGLQLLFYSVGIGQISSEVPQNLSASRPQDRQFILSSKKLLLSDSGFYLCAWDAPGQKVNTEAFFGQGTRLTVV.

The sample holds one count of this clone. The chain couples TRBV4-3 to TRBJ2-1; 9 nucleotides agree with TRBD1. The CDR3 sequence is 16 residues long. The V gene end was trimmed by 5 bases and the J gene end by 4 bases; junction bases not matched to a gene: 9. Germline V lookup: CDR1 LGHNA, CDR2 YSLEER. CDR3 nucleotide sequence: TGCGCCAGCAGCACCCGGACAGGGGCGGGGTACAATGAGCAGTTCTTC. It specifies CASSTRTGAGYNEQFF.

V gene TRBV5-6 combines with J gene TRBJ2-7; no reliable D call. The CDR3 is made up of 14 amino acids. CDR1 is SGHDT, CDR2 YYEEEE, per germline. Deletions cut 4 bases from V and 5 bases from J, with 16 bases between. Here the CDR3 reads CASSPESLVDEQYF. CDR3 DNA: TGTGCCAGCAGCCCGGAGAGCCTCGTTGACGAGCAGTACTTC.

The chain uses TRBV5-5 and TRBJ1-2; 9 bases map to TRBD1. The CDR3 totals 15 residues. V gave up 4 bases and J gave up 8 bases; unmatched junction bases: 12. Germline V gene lookup returns CDR1 SGHKS and CDR2 YYEKEE (reference sequence). The CDR3: CASSPRTGANFGYTF. DNA for the CDR3: TGTGCCAGCAGCCCCCGGACAGGGGCGAATTTCGGCTACACCTTC.

The J gene is TRBJ1-3, the V gene TRBV4-1; possible D gene TRBD1, 5 bases. Looked up from germline, CDR1 is MGHRA and CDR2 is YSYEKL. This CDR3 region has 15 residues. Trimming stripped 0 bases from V and 4 bases from J, with 10 bases between. The CDR3 reads CASSQEGGDGNTIYF. The DNA for the CDR3 is TGCGCCAGCAGCCAAGAGGGAGGGGACGGAAACACCATATATTTT.